This is a list of T cell receptor beta chains from one sample in a study of blood T cell repertoires in COVID-19. The protocol was immunoSEQ multiplex PCR, while the TCRdb copy is restricted to in-frame clones and leaves out a portion. This repertoire shows about 50,000 clones, 90% to 95% found once; its top ten account for about 8.9%. Sequencing was carried out using peripheral blood. These receptor sequences come from a woman aged 80 or older with acute or convalescent COVID-19. The CDR3 runs from the conserved cysteine through the conserved F or W. The order of the fields is V gene, J gene, clone size, D gene, CDR3 protein, CDR3 DNA. D genes are given only for firm matches. Size is omitted from some rows. Given values are once, few, many or a class for expanded clones.

TRBV19,TRBJ1-2,once,TRBD1,CASSIGTGERVYGYTF,TGTGCCAGTAGTATCGGGACAGGGGAAAGGGTCTATGGCTACACCTTC
TRBV6-4,TRBJ1-1,.,.,CASRSSKGRRAEAFF,TGTGCCAGCAGGAGTAGTAAGGGGAGGAGGGCTGAAGCTTTCTTT
TRBV24-1,TRBJ2-2,.,.,CATTRETTNTGELFF,TGTGCCACCACCCGCGAGACAACGAACACCGGGGAGCTGTTTTTT
TRBV6-4,TRBJ2-1,.,.,CASILDEQFF,TGTGCCAGCATACTCGATGAGCAGTTCTTC
TRBV27,TRBJ1-4,.,.,CASSPYGLNEKLFF,TGTGCCAGCAGCCCCTACGGTTTAAATGAAAAACTGTTTTTT
TRBV2,TRBJ2-5,.,.,CASGSGPLLKTQYF,TGTGCCAGCGGGAGCGGCCCTCTACTGAAGACCCAGTACTTC
TRBV19,TRBJ2-1,.,.,CASSKWEASYNEQFF,TGTGCCAGTAGTAAGTGGGAGGCCTCCTACAATGAGCAGTTCTTC
TRBV20-1,TRBJ2-7,.,.,CSARRDYEQYF,TGCAGTGCTAGACGGGACTACGAGCAGTACTTC
TRBV4-3,TRBJ1-1,.,.,CASSQDSTGSMNTEAFF,TGCGCCAGCAGCCAAGATAGCACAGGAAGTATGAACACTGAAGCTTTCTTT
TRBV4-1,TRBJ2-7,.,.,CASSQVWSGYSYEQYF,TGCGCCAGCAGCCAAGTTTGGTCAGGGTACTCCTACGAGCAGTACTTC
TRBV5-1,TRBJ1-2,.,.,CASSLGPRGVGYGYTF,TGCGCCAGCAGCTTGGGGCCACGAGGCGTCGGCTATGGCTACACCTTC
TRBV7-9,TRBJ2-2,.,.,CASRRANTDGELFF,TGTGCCAGCAGGAGGGCCAATACAGACGGGGAGCTGTTTTTT
TRBV5-1,TRBJ2-1,.,TRBD1,CASSSRDSWFF,TGCGCCAGCAGCAGCCGGGACAGTTGGTTCTTC
TRBV3-1/TRBV3-2,TRBJ2-2,few,TRBD1,CASSTDRVAGELFF,TGTGCCAGCAGCACGGACAGGGTTGCTGGGGAGCTGTTTTTT
TRBV6-5,TRBJ2-1,.,TRBD2,CASRALLAGRNEQFF,TGTGCCAGCAGAGCCCTACTAGCGGGAAGGAATGAGCAGTTCTTC
TRBV4-1,TRBJ2-1,.,.,CASSQVAGEQFF,TGCGCCAGCAGCCAAGTGGCAGGTGAGCAGTTCTTC
TRBV7-3,TRBJ2-5,.,TRBD2,CASSIAASGRYRETQYF,TGTGCCAGCAGCATAGCGGCTAGCGGGAGATATCGCGAGACCCAGTACTTC
TRBV30,TRBJ1-3,.,.,CAWSVSRGLGNTIYF,TGTGCCTGGAGTGTCAGCCGGGGACTAGGAAACACCATATATTTT
TRBV18,TRBJ1-6,few,TRBD1,CASSPRTGGELGDSPLHF,TGTGCCAGCTCACCAAGGACAGGGGGCGAATTAGGAGATTCACCCCTCCACTTT
TRBV24-1,TRBJ2-1,.,TRBD2,CATSVAGGLSEQFF,TGTGCCACCAGTGTAGCGGGAGGTTTAAGTGAGCAGTTCTTC
TRBV4-3,TRBJ2-7,.,TRBD2,CASSQVVGLASFYEQYF,TGCGCCAGCAGCCAAGTGGTGGGACTAGCGTCGTTCTACGAGCAGTACTTC
TRBV18,TRBJ1-2,.,.,CASSPIARQASNYGYTF,TGTGCCAGCTCACCGATTGCCCGACAGGCTTCTAACTATGGCTACACCTTC
TRBV6-2/TRBV6-3,TRBJ2-3,.,TRBD1,CASSYGTGRGEQYF,TGTGCCAGCAGTTACGGGACAGGTAGGGGGGAGCAGTATTTT
TRBV19,TRBJ1-2,few,TRBD1,CASSITGDYGYTF,TGTGCCAGTAGTATAACAGGGGACTATGGCTACACCTTC
TRBV18,TRBJ1-1,.,TRBD1,CASSPFAGGQGIAEAFF,TGTGCCAGCTCACCATTTGCAGGAGGACAGGGGATAGCTGAAGCTTTCTTT
TRBV7-9,TRBJ1-1,.,.,CASSSQNGRTEAFF,TGTGCCAGCAGCTCCCAGAATGGGCGCACTGAAGCTTTCTTT
TRBV29-1,TRBJ2-7,.,TRBD1,CSVKKGQGPLYEQYF,TGCAGCGTAAAAAAGGGACAGGGTCCACTCTACGAGCAGTACTTC
TRBV7-2,TRBJ2-7,.,TRBD2,CASSLGLAAYEQYF,TGTGCCAGCAGCTTAGGCCTAGCGGCCTACGAGCAGTACTTC
TRBV5-5,TRBJ1-3,.,.,CASSRGDSGNTIYF,TGTGCCAGCAGCCGGGGGGACTCTGGAAACACCATATATTTT
TRBV9,TRBJ1-3,.,.,CASSVAGGPSGNTIYF,TGTGCCAGCAGCGTAGCCGGGGGACCCTCTGGAAACACCATATATTTT
TRBV19,TRBJ1-1,.,TRBD1,CASSPSRQGTEAFF,TGTGCCAGTAGTCCCTCGAGACAGGGCACTGAAGCTTTCTTT
TRBV6-1,TRBJ2-7,.,TRBD2,CASSEQRGSYEQYF,TGTGCCAGCAGTGAACAGCGGGGATCCTACGAGCAGTACTTC
TRBV28,TRBJ1-1,.,TRBD1,CASSPLGQGATEAFF,TGTGCCAGCAGTCCCCTTGGACAGGGCGCCACTGAAGCTTTCTTT
TRBV28,TRBJ1-2,.,.,CASSRIPDGYTF,TGTGCCAGCTCGAGGATCCCCGATGGCTACACCTTC
TRBV27,TRBJ1-6,.,.,CASSFVRDFNSPLHF,TGTGCCAGCAGTTTCGTCAGGGATTTTAATTCACCCCTCCACTTT
TRBV7-9,TRBJ2-5,.,TRBD2,CASSSRLAGRQETQYF,TGTGCCAGCAGCTCACGACTAGCGGGACGCCAAGAGACCCAGTACTTC
TRBV30,TRBJ1-2,.,.,CAWLGGGYGYTF,TGTGCCTGGCTGGGGGGAGGCTATGGCTACACCTTC
TRBV14,TRBJ1-2,once,TRBD1,CASSPSLLGQGRSYGYTF,TGTGCCAGCAGCCCTTCCCTTTTAGGACAGGGGAGATCCTATGGCTACACCTTC
TRBV7-6,TRBJ2-5,.,.,CASSPGETQYF,TGTGCCAGCAGCCCCGGAGAGACCCAGTACTTC
TRBV4-1,TRBJ1-6,few,.,CASSQDKGAGLNNSPLHF,TGCGCCAGCAGCCAAGATAAAGGGGCAGGGTTGAATAATTCACCCCTCCACTTT
TRBV28,TRBJ1-1,.,.,CASSLLALGNTEAFF,TGTGCCAGCAGTTTACTGGCCCTAGGAAACACTGAAGCTTTCTTT
TRBV7-9,TRBJ2-3,.,.,CASSFVRVSTDTQYF,TGTGCCAGCAGCTTCGTGCGGGTTAGCACAGATACGCAGTATTTT
TRBV6-5,TRBJ2-1,.,TRBD2,CASSYSFSGRREQFF,TGTGCCAGCAGTTACTCGTTTAGCGGGAGGCGTGAGCAGTTCTTC
TRBV5-4,TRBJ1-4,.,TRBD1,CASSLGDRVGGKLFF,TGTGCCAGCAGCTTGGGGGACAGGGTAGGGGGAAAACTGTTTTTT
TRBV4-3,TRBJ2-5,.,.,CASSQERVETQYF,TGCGCCAGCAGCCAAGAGCGAGTTGAGACCCAGTACTTC
TRBV27,TRBJ2-5,.,TRBD1,CASSPRGYQETQYF,TGTGCCAGCAGTCCCAGGGGGTACCAAGAGACCCAGTACTTC
TRBV29-1,TRBJ2-7,.,.,CSVIQEGGWYEQYF,TGCAGCGTCATACAAGAAGGGGGTTGGTACGAGCAGTACTTC
TRBV21-1,TRBJ1-5,.,.,CASSKGEVLRNQPQHF,TGTGCCAGCAGCAAAGGGGAGGTATTGAGAAATCAGCCCCAGCATTTT
TRBV15,TRBJ2-2,.,.,CATSRDRVGTGELFF,TGTGCCACCAGCAGAGACAGGGTGGGCACCGGGGAGCTGTTTTTT
TRBV11-3,TRBJ2-3,.,TRBD1,CASSLTGGTDTQYF,TGTGCCAGCAGCTTGACAGGGGGCACAGATACGCAGTATTTT
TRBV4-3,TRBJ1-1,.,TRBD1,CASSQNGQGQAFF,TGCGCCAGCAGCCAAAATGGCCAGGGACAGGCTTTCTTT
TRBV7-2,TRBJ2-2,.,TRBD2,CASSRTAGAITGELFF,TGTGCCAGCAGCCGGACGGCGGGAGCTATCACCGGGGAGCTGTTTTTT
TRBV5-1,TRBJ1-2,.,TRBD1,CASSPDRVVNGYTF,TGCGCCAGCAGCCCAGACAGGGTTGTCAATGGCTACACCTTC
TRBV18,TRBJ2-2,.,TRBD2,CASSPPSGNTGELFF,TGTGCCAGCTCACCCCCTAGCGGGAACACCGGGGAGCTGTTTTTT
TRBV7-9,TRBJ1-4,.,.,CASSLVGTDNEKLFF,TGTGCCAGCAGCTTAGTGGGTACAGATAATGAAAAACTGTTTTTT
TRBV2,TRBJ2-3,once,TRBD2,CASSLSGAADTQYF,TGTGCCAGCAGTTTAAGCGGGGCGGCAGATACGCAGTATTTT
TRBV4-1,TRBJ1-3,.,.,CASSHRGVEIGNTIYF,TGCGCCAGCAGCCATAGAGGAGTGGAAATCGGAAACACCATATATTTT
TRBV10-3,TRBJ1-2,.,.,CAISTGTNYGYTF,TGTGCCATCAGCACCGGGACTAACTATGGCTACACCTTC
TRBV7-2,TRBJ1-1,.,.,CASSLDLQRLTEAFF,TGTGCCAGCAGCCTCGACCTTCAGCGGCTCACTGAAGCTTTCTTT